The T cell receptor (beta chain) under discussion was sequenced for a study of shared clonotypes between healthy human individuals. Profiled with immunoSEQ multiplex PCR; TCRdb holds only in-frame clones, not every one. The sample lists 950,000 to 1,100,000 clones; around 78% were seen once. Germline V gives CDR1 SNHLY, CDR2 FYNNEI. This CDR3 is built from 12 residues. Trimming shortened V by 7 bases and J by 8 bases, and 14 bases separated the two germline ends. V gene TRBV2 combines with J gene TRBJ1-2; possibly TRBD1 for D (5 bases). What was sequenced was memory CD4+ T cells from PBMCs. Sample subset: CD45RA-negative fraction. The receptor comes from a man aged 18 to 29 in good health. Some clones in this sample may be carry-over from other donors' samples. The DNA for the CDR3 is TGTGCCAGCACCGCCTATGGGGACGGCTACACCTTC. Translated: CASTAYGDGYTF.